The 15 T cell receptor beta chains below all came from one sample that was sequenced in a study of human thymus T cells. Resections removed during corrective heart surgery provided the thymus tissue used. Data came from immunoSEQ multiplex PCR; TCRdb stores just in-frame clones and leaves some out. The table has fewer than 85,000 clones, 85% to 95% seen once. Sample: thymus tissue. These receptors originate from a girl under three years old with a congenital heart defect but otherwise immunologically healthy.

The V gene is TRBV7-2, the J gene TRBJ2-5; 11 nucleotides match TRBD1. Germline CDR1 and CDR2: SGHTA and FQGNSA. V lost 2 bases and J lost 5; bases outside the gene matches: 4. The CDR3 covers 15 residues. This CDR3 reads CASSLRDRGSETQYF. As DNA, the CDR3 is TGTGCCAGCAGCTTACGGGACAGGGGGTCGGAGACCCAGTACTTC. Looking up the rest from reference TRBV7-2 and TRBJ2-5 gives the full variable domain: GAGVSQSPSNKVTEKGKDVELRCDPISGHTALYWYRQSLGQGLEFLIYFQGNSAPDKSGLPSDRFSAERTGGSVSTLTIQRTQQEDSAVYLCASSLRDRGSETQYFGPGTRLLVL.

The chain uses TRBV7-2 and TRBJ2-1; either TRBD1 or TRBD2 may supply D (5 bases each). The CDR3 spans 14 residues. Germline CDR1 reads SGHTA; CDR2 reads FQGNSA. The V and J ends lost 1 base and 7 bases respectively, with 11 bases between them. CDR3 coding DNA: TGTGCCAGCAGCTTAGGGGGACGTGGGAATGAGCAGTTCTTC. This encodes CASSLGGRGNEQFF. Full variable domain (rest looked up from reference TRBV7-2 and TRBJ2-1): GAGVSQSPSNKVTEKGKDVELRCDPISGHTALYWYRQSLGQGLEFLIYFQGNSAPDKSGLPSDRFSAERTGGSVSTLTIQRTQQEDSAVYLCASSLGGRGNEQFFGPGTRLTVL.

The V call is TRBV5-1, the J call TRBJ2-1; 7 bases are a match to TRBD2. The length of the CDR3 is 15 residues. CDR1 is SGHRS, CDR2 YFSETQ, per germline. V lost 4 bases to trimming and J lost 3 bases; unmatched junction nucleotides: 7. CDR3 DNA: TGCGCCAGCAGCACAGGACTAGACTTCTACAATGAGCAGTTCTTC. Its protein product is CASSTGLDFYNEQFF.

V is TRBV7-2 and J is TRBJ2-1; 10 bases are shared with TRBD2. CDR1 is SGHTA and CDR2 is FQGNSA in the germline V gene. CDR3 size: 17 residues. V lost 5 bases, J lost 8 bases, and 15 bases stayed unmatched. The CDR3 DNA follows: TGTGCCAGCAGCAAGAGGACTAGCGGAGGAAGACCTGATGAGCAGTTCTTC. Encoded protein: CASSKRTSGGRPDEQFF.

A single count supports this clone. This chain links TRBV25-1 with TRBJ2-5, with 9 bases aligning to TRBD2. Trimming cost V 6 bases and J 1 base; bases outside gene matches: 9. The V gene's germline CDR1 is MGHDK and CDR2 SYGVNS. This CDR3 is built from 16 residues. The CDR3 DNA sequence: TGTGCCAGCAGCCTAAGTACTAGCGGGTGCCAAGAGACCCAGTACTTC. It specifies CASSLSTSGCQETQYF.

CDR3 bases: TGTGCCAGCAGCTTAGGTCCGGGACAAACTGGGGAGCAGTACTTC. This gives the protein CASSLGPGQTGEQYF. The genes are TRBV5-4 and TRBJ2-7; D may be TRBD1 (6 bases). Between the trimmed V and J ends, which lost 2 bases and 7 bases, there was a span of 19 bases. CDR1 is SGHNT and CDR2 is YYREEE in the germline V gene (reference sequence). This CDR3 has 15 amino acids.

The CDR3: CASSLTLLHENEQFF. CDR3 DNA: TGTGCCAGCAGTTTAACTTTATTACACGAAAATGAGCAGTTCTTC. The rearrangement joins TRBV27 to TRBJ2-1, with no clear D. Germline values: CDR1 MNHEY, CDR2 SMNVEV (reference sequence). This CDR3 spans 15 amino acids. Trimming removed 2 bases from V and 7 bases from J, with 15 bases in between.

The CDR3: CASSLGSDDQPQHF. Here the CDR3 DNA reads TGTGCCAGCAGCTTGGGATCTGACGATCAGCCCCAGCATTTT. The gene calls are TRBV5-6 and TRBJ1-5; unclear D gene. Germline V gives CDR1 SGHDT, CDR2 YYEEEE. The CDR3 runs to 14 residues. V shed 0 bases and J shed 5 bases, with 9 bases lying between them.

The chain has TRBV4-2 and TRBJ1-1; D unclear. The germline V gene has CDR1 LGHNA and CDR2 YNFKEQ. The CDR3 is made up of 19 amino acids. V lost 0 bases to trimming and J lost 0 bases, with 20 bases between them. The CDR3 reads CASSQEAPSGPVLNTEAFF. The CDR3 DNA reads as TGTGCCAGCAGCCAAGAGGCCCCAAGCGGCCCAGTCCTGAACACTGAAGCTTTCTTT.

V and J are TRBV7-3 and TRBJ2-2, with D perhaps matching TRBD1 (5 bases). Between the trimmed V and J ends, which lost 3 bases and 7 bases, there was a span of 24 bases. The CDR3 runs to 18 residues. Germline CDR1 and CDR2: SGHTA and FQGTGA. The CDR3 sequence is CASSLGPPRQSIIGELFF. In nucleotides, the CDR3 is TGTGCCAGCAGCTTGGGGCCTCCGCGACAGTCTATCATCGGGGAGCTGTTTTTT.

The chain combines TRBV7-2 with TRBJ2-3; no clear D. Germline CDR1 is SGHTA and CDR2 is FQGNSA. This CDR3 spans 14 amino acids. Trimming took 2 bases from V and 3 from J, leaving 9 bases between them. The CDR3 nucleotides are TGTGCCAGCAGCTTAAGCCGGAAGACAGATACGCAGTATTTT. Translating it yields CASSLSRKTDTQYF. The entire variable domain, with the rest obtained from reference TRBV7-2 and TRBJ2-3, is as follows: GAGVSQSPSNKVTEKGKDVELRCDPISGHTALYWYRQSLGQGLEFLIYFQGNSAPDKSGLPSDRFSAERTGGSVSTLTIQRTQQEDSAVYLCASSLSRKTDTQYFGPGTRLTVL.

The J gene is TRBJ1-4, the V gene TRBV4-1; 9 bases fit TRBD1. The CDR3 runs 15 residues. V shed 6 bases and J 5 bases; nucleotides not matched to a gene: 7. Germline values: CDR1 MGHRA, CDR2 YSYEKL. In DNA form, the CDR3 reads TGCGCCAGCAGTTTGGCCGGGACAGGGAATGAAAAACTGTTTTTT. It yields the protein CASSLAGTGNEKLFF.

This clone was recorded once. The chain is built from TRBV4-1 and TRBJ2-6; D uncertain. Trimming took off 2 bases at V and 0 bases at J, with 17 bases between the two ends. This CDR3 contains 19 residues. Germline CDR1 reads MGHRA; CDR2 reads YSYEKL. CDR3 nucleotide sequence: TGCGCCAGCAGCCAAAAGACGGCTAGATATCCCTCTGGGGCCAACGTCCTGACTTTC. Translated, it gives CASSQKTARYPSGANVLTF.

This sequence joins TRBV7-2 and TRBJ1-5; no firm D call. The CDR3 has 15 residues. Germline-derived CDR1 and CDR2 are SGHTA and FQGNSA. Trimming removed 5 bases at V and 3 bases at J, with 14 bases between. The CDR3 reads CASSPYRGNNQPQHF. CDR3 nucleotides: TGTGCCAGCAGCCCTTACAGAGGGAACAATCAGCCCCAGCATTTT.

The chain uses TRBV5-6 and TRBJ2-7; the D gene is possibly TRBD1 (6 bases). Germline V lookup: CDR1 SGHDT, CDR2 YYEEEE. This CDR3 is 12 amino acids long. V was shortened by 1 base and J by 6 bases, with 8 bases between the two germline ends. The CDR3 bases are TGTGCCAGCAGCTTGACAGGGTCCGAGCAGTACTTC. Its translation is CASSLTGSEQYF.